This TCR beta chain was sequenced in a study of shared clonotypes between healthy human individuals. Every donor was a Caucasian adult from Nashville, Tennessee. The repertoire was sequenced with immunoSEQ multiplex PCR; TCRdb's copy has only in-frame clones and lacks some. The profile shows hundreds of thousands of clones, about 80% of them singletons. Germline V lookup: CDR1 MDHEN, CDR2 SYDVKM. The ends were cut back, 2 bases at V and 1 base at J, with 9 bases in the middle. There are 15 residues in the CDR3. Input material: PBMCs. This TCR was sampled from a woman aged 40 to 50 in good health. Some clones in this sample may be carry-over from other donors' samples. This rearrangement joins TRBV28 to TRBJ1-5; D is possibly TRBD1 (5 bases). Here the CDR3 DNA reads TGTGCCAGCAGTTTAGTAGGGGAAAGCAATCAGCCCCAGCATTTT. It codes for CASSLVGESNQPQHF.